The 9 T cell receptor beta chains below were found in one sample sequenced in a study of post-analysis software for immune sequencing data. No antigen is known for these receptors. Prepared libraries of TCR beta cDNA carried unique molecular identifiers. TCRdb used MiXCR to reprocess the PCR reads, holding one entry per CDR3 protein. The sample has around 400,000 distinct CDR3 sequences; less than 40% are singletons. Regarding the study as a whole: Patients had higher frequencies than controls of about five TRBV segments, including TRBV5-6, TRBV5-1 and TRBV20-1.

The sample taken for sequencing was blood. The receptors originated from a girl aged 10 to 17 with multiple sclerosis.

A few counts support this clonotype. The V gene is TRBV27, the J gene TRBJ1-2; a weak D match, TRBD1 (5 bases). Germline lookup yields CDR1 MNHEY and CDR2 SMNVEV (reference sequence). V was pared by 6 bases and J by 5 bases, with 16 bases between. The CDR3 totals 14 residues. The DNA for the CDR3 is TGTGCCAGCAGCCAGCAGGGTGGGTCATATGGCTACACCTTC. It yields the protein CASSQQGGSYGYTF.

This chain uses TRBV6-1 with TRBJ1-5, with TRBD1 matching 7 bases. The CDR3 is made up of 15 amino acids. Losses at the gene ends were 6 bases for V and 2 bases for J; bases not matched to a gene: 7. CDR1 and CDR2 from the germline V gene are MNHNS and SASEGT. CDR3 sequence: CASRQGRGGNQPQHF. DNA of the CDR3: TGTGCCAGCAGACAGGGGAGGGGGGGCAATCAGCCCCAGCATTTT.

In its sample, this clonotype was seen many times. The V call is TRBV7-2, the J call TRBJ2-5, with 9 positions matching TRBD2. CDR3 length: 16 amino acids. CDR1 SGHTA and CDR2 FQGNSA come from the germline V gene. J gave up 1 base and V 4 bases, and 7 bases lay outside the gene matches. The CDR3 here is CASSSASGVFQETQYF. The CDR3 coding sequence is TGTGCCAGCAGCTCGGCTAGCGGGGTCTTCCAAGAGACCCAGTACTTC.

This rearrangement joins TRBV6-7 to TRBJ2-2, with D perhaps matching TRBD1 or TRBD2 (7 bases each). TRBV6-7 is noted as an ORF with a role that remains uncertain. V shed 11 bases and J shed 2 bases, with 21 bases lying between them. The CDR3 loop spans 16 amino acids. The CDR3 sequence: CAASDREGDNTGELFF. As DNA, the CDR3 is TGTGCCGCTAGTGACAGGGAGGGGGATAACACCGGGGAGCTGTTTTTT.

The rearrangement links TRBV12-3 or TRBV12-4 to TRBJ1-1; D remains unclear. The CDR3 totals 12 residues. V lost 5 bases to trimming and J lost 12 bases, with 16 bases between them. CDR3: CASSLGLLRPFF. CDR3 nucleotide sequence: TGTGCCAGCAGTCTGGGTCTCTTGCGACCTTTCTTT.

This clonotype was counted at least ten times. This chain links TRBV20-1 with TRBJ2-1; 13 nucleotides line up with TRBD2. The J segment lost 9 bases and the V segment lost 6 bases, leaving 8 bases of the junction unmatched. The CDR3 covers 14 residues. In germline, CDR1 is DFQATT, CDR2 SNEGSKA (reference sequence). The CDR3 spells CSAPTSGGAFEQFF. In DNA, the CDR3 is TGCAGTGCCCCTACTAGCGGGGGGGCCTTTGAGCAGTTCTTC.

This clonotype was seen a single time. This chain uses TRBV9 with TRBJ2-1; D may match TRBD1 or TRBD2 (5 bases each). The V and J ends lost 4 bases and 5 bases respectively, with 16 bases between them. From germline, CDR1 is SGDLS and CDR2 YYNGEE. This CDR3 spans 15 amino acids. The CDR3 nucleotides read TGTGCCAGCAGCCCACAAGGGGCCGGGGACAATGAGCAGTTCTTC. Protein sequence: CASSPQGAGDNEQFF.

This clonotype was observed a few times. The V and J genes are TRBV4-1 and TRBJ2-5, with D possibly being TRBD1 or TRBD2 (5 bases each). This CDR3 comprises 18 residues. Trimming took off 6 bases at V and 5 bases at J, with 28 bases between the two ends. The germline V gene encodes CDR1 MGHRA and CDR2 YSYEKL. CDR3: CASSRLTGPKEWMETQYF. The CDR3 DNA sequence: TGCGCCAGCAGTCGGTTGACGGGACCTAAGGAATGGATGGAGACCCAGTACTTC.

The chain recombines TRBV13 with TRBJ2-1; tentatively, D is TRBD2 (5 bases). The CDR3 contains 12 residues. V was clipped by 6 bases and J by 8 bases, with 11 bases between them. Germline CDR1 is PRHDT and CDR2 is FYEKMQ (reference sequence). The CDR3 is CASRRGGDEQFF. CDR3 in DNA: TGTGCCAGCAGGAGAGGAGGCGATGAGCAGTTCTTC.